A single sample is the source of the 14 T cell receptor beta chains below, sequenced in a study of T cell responses to AZD1222 COVID-19 vaccine. The repertoire was sequenced with immunoSEQ multiplex PCR; TCRdb's copy has only in-frame clones and lacks some. The table has some 160,000 clones, roughly nine tenths seen once. The sample consisted of peripheral blood, taken 28 days after the second AZD1222 dose. These TCRs come from an adult who received the AZD1222 COVID-19 vaccine.

This chain joins TRBV5-1 and TRBJ1-6; D is ambiguous. From germline, CDR1 is SGHRS and CDR2 YFSETQ. Trimming pared 0 bases from V and 8 bases from J, leaving 15 bases between. The CDR3 totals 16 residues. CDR3 nucleotide sequence: TGCGCCAGCAGCTTGGCCGGCAGCCTGGTTGATTCACCCCTCCACTTT. It yields the protein CASSLAGSLVDSPLHF. Complete variable domain (other parts from reference TRBV5-1 and TRBJ1-6): KAGVTQTPRYLIKTRGQQVTLSCSPISGHRSVSWYQQTPGQGLQFLFEYFSETQRNKGNFPGRFSGRQFSNSRSEMNVSTLELGDSALYLCASSLAGSLVDSPLHFGNGTRLTVT.

Written as DNA, the CDR3 is TGCAGCGTTGAGGGTGGATTCGGATATGGCTACACCTTC. This translates into CSVEGGFGYGYTF. The chain uses TRBV29-1 and TRBJ1-2; no clear D. Germline lookup yields CDR1 SQVTM and CDR2 ANQGSEA. The CDR3 has 13 residues. V was trimmed by 3 bases and J by 5 bases, leaving 13 bases between them.

The V and J genes are TRBV6-2 or TRBV6-3 and TRBJ2-7, with D tentatively TRBD1 (6 bases). V lost 5 bases to trimming and J lost 0 bases, with 8 bases between them. This CDR3 is built from 13 residues. Per the germline V gene, CDR1 is MNHEY and CDR2 is SVGEGT. The CDR3 protein is CASSTGSSYEQYF. CDR3 bases: TGTGCCAGCAGTACAGGGAGCTCCTACGAGCAGTACTTC.

The CDR3: CASTSRVYEQYF. In nucleotides, the CDR3 is TGTGCCAGCACATCCCGAGTCTACGAGCAGTACTTC. The V gene is TRBV21-1, the J gene TRBJ2-7; the table calls TRBD2, which could not be checked here. TRBV21-1 is designated a pseudogene. There are 12 residues in the CDR3.

The sample holds one count of this clone. The V call is TRBV20-1, the J call TRBJ2-3, with no clear D. From germline, CDR1 is DFQATT and CDR2 SNEGSKA (reference sequence). The CDR3 has 12 residues. V lost 6 bases and J lost 2, with 9 bases in between. The CDR3 bases are TGCAGTGCCAGTGGGCCCACAGATACGCAGTATTTT. Translated, it gives CSASGPTDTQYF.

In nucleotides, the CDR3 is TGTGCCAGCAGGAACCCAGGGGTTGGGAACACTGAAGCTTTCTTT. Protein sequence: CASRNPGVGNTEAFF. The chain recombines TRBV6-5 with TRBJ1-1; maybe TRBD1 (6 bases). V lost 6 bases and J 1 base, leaving 15 bases between the germline ends. The CDR3 contains 15 residues. Germline assignment: CDR1 MNHEY and CDR2 SVGAGI.

The genes are TRBV29-1 and TRBJ1-1; a possible D gene is TRBD1 (5 bases). The V gene's germline CDR1 is SQVTM and CDR2 ANQGSEA. The ends were cut back, 6 bases at V and 1 base at J, with 12 bases in the middle. The CDR3 spans 13 residues. In DNA form, the CDR3 reads TGCAGCGTGGGGCTACGGGGGAACACTGAAGCTTTCTTT. Amino acids: CSVGLRGNTEAFF.

The gene calls are TRBV10-3 and TRBJ2-7; D is perhaps TRBD2 (6 bases). With 3 bases removed from V and 2 bases from J, the gap between germline ends came to 14 bases. Germline V lookup: CDR1 ENHRY, CDR2 SYGVKD. The CDR3 consists of 15 residues. Here the CDR3 reads CAISDLTGAAYEQYF. The CDR3 DNA is TGTGCCATCAGTGACTTGACGGGAGCGGCCTACGAGCAGTACTTC.

V gene TRBV5-1 combines with J gene TRBJ1-2, with D tentatively TRBD1 (5 bases). The CDR3 sequence is 16 residues long. Germline V lookup: CDR1 SGHRS, CDR2 YFSETQ. V was pared by 3 bases and J by 2 bases, with 17 bases between. The CDR3 DNA follows: TGCGCCAGCAGCTGGGACGACCCGGGACCGAACTATGGCTACACCTTC. Residues: CASSWDDPGPNYGYTF.

The V call is TRBV5-1, the J call TRBJ2-7, with 7 bases aligning to TRBD1. The J segment lost 1 base and the V segment lost 3 bases, leaving 7 bases of the junction unmatched. Germline assignment: CDR1 SGHRS and CDR2 YFSETQ. The CDR3 sequence is 15 residues long. This chain's CDR3 is CASSYGQVGSYEQYF. The CDR3 DNA reads TGCGCCAGCAGCTACGGACAGGTGGGGTCCTACGAGCAGTACTTC.

The chain combines TRBV6-5 with TRBJ1-4; 9 nucleotides align to TRBD1. Germline assignment: CDR1 MNHEY and CDR2 SVGAGI. This CDR3 is 15 amino acids long. The V segment lost 6 bases and the J segment 8 bases; nucleotides outside the gene matches: 10. The DNA for the CDR3 is TGTGCCAGCAGGTCATCCGGGACAGGGATGGAAAAACTGTTTTTT. Translating gives CASRSSGTGMEKLFF.

This clone is a singleton in its sample. The chain carries TRBV6-5 and TRBJ2-7; perhaps TRBD1 as D (6 bases). Germline CDR1 MNHEY, CDR2 SVGAGI. Trimming removed 2 bases from V and 6 bases from J, with 11 bases in between. The CDR3 extends over 13 amino acids. The CDR3 DNA sequence: TGTGCCAGCAGTTACACAGGGACGGGCGAGCAGTACTTC. Encoded protein: CASSYTGTGEQYF.

The chain couples TRBV10-3 to TRBJ1-5; 9 bases map to TRBD1. Germline V gene data show CDR1 as ENHRY and CDR2 as SYGVKD. The CDR3 has 17 residues. J gave up 6 bases and V 5 bases, and 14 bases lay outside the gene matches. Here the CDR3 DNA reads TGTGCCATCAGTCCCGGGACAGGGAACGTAATGGGTCAGCCCCAGCATTTT. Translating gives CAISPGTGNVMGQPQHF.

The chain couples TRBV2 to TRBJ1-5; D uncertain. From germline, CDR1 is SNHLY and CDR2 FYNNEI. V lost 5 bases, J lost 11 bases, and 10 bases lay in between. CDR3 size: 11 residues. CDR3 amino acids: CASSPPGSQHF. DNA for the CDR3: TGTGCCAGCAGTCCACCCGGGTCCCAGCATTTT. Supplemented by reference TRBV2 and TRBJ1-5, the full variable domain reads EPEVTQTPSHQVTQMGQEVILRCVPISNHLYFYWYRQILGQKVEFLVSFYNNEISEKSEIFDDQFSVERPDGSNFTLKIRSTKLEDSAMYFCASSPPGSQHFGDGTRLSIL.